The 9 T cell receptor beta chains below come from one sample, sequenced in a study of T-cell memory formation after mild COVID-19. TCRdb reanalysed the 5' RACE reads using MiXCR and keeps one entry per CDR3 protein. The sample consists of roughly 35,000 distinct CDR3 sequences, approximately 8.3% of them appearing once. The sequenced sample consisted of PBMCs or a T cell subset sorted from them (not recorded which). Every receptor here comes from a man between 18 and 29 years old who had mild COVID-19 (a few samples of this study predate the infection). Cell type and time point are not known.

In this sample, this clonotype turned up many times. The chain is built from TRBV4-3 and TRBJ1-2; D remains ambiguous. Trimming shortened V by 2 bases and J by 0 bases, and 7 bases separated the two germline ends. This CDR3 spans 14 amino acids. Germline CDR1 is LGHNA and CDR2 is YSLEER. In DNA, the CDR3 is TGCGCCAGCAGCCAACTACACACTAACTATGGCTACACCTTC. This translates into CASSQLHTNYGYTF.

This clonotype was counted at least ten times. The V call is TRBV15, the J call TRBJ2-1; possibly TRBD2 for D (6 bases). Germline lookup yields CDR1 LNHNV and CDR2 YYDKDF (reference sequence). The CDR3 is 15 amino acids. Trimming shortened V by 1 base and J by 3 bases, and 10 bases separated the two germline ends. The CDR3 sequence is CATSRGREVYNEQFF. In DNA, the CDR3 is TGTGCCACCAGCAGAGGGAGGGAAGTCTACAATGAGCAGTTCTTC.

Ten or more counts support this clonotype. The chain combines TRBV6-5 with TRBJ1-5, with TRBD1 identical over 9 bases. V lost 5 bases, J lost 1 base, and 3 bases stayed unmatched. This CDR3 is built from 15 residues. The V gene's germline CDR1 is MNHEY and CDR2 SVGAGI. CDR3 protein: CASSIGQGSNQPQHF. CDR3 DNA sequence: TGTGCCAGCAGTATCGGACAGGGGAGCAATCAGCCCCAGCATTTT.

This clonotype was detected only a few times. The chain couples TRBV5-6 to TRBJ2-7, with 8 positions matching TRBD1. This CDR3 spans 14 amino acids. V was pared by 3 bases and J by 1 base, with 3 bases of the junction left unmatched. Germline values: CDR1 SGHDT, CDR2 YYEEEE. The DNA for the CDR3 is TGTGCCAGCAGCTCGGACAGGGTGTCCTACGAGCAGTACTTC. This encodes CASSSDRVSYEQYF.

This clonotype was recorded many times. This rearrangement joins TRBV4-2 to TRBJ1-1; D not resolved. Per the germline V gene, CDR1 is LGHNA and CDR2 is YNFKEQ. CDR3 size: 13 residues. V lost 0 bases and J lost 1, with 3 bases in between. The DNA of the CDR3 is TGTGCCAGCAGCCAAGAAAAGAACACTGAAGCTTTCTTT. Protein: CASSQEKNTEAFF.

At least ten counts were recorded for this clonotype. The V and J genes are TRBV7-2 and TRBJ1-3; D gene ambiguous. CDR1 and CDR2 (germline): SGHTA, FQGNSA. Trimming shortened V by 4 bases and J by 0 bases, and 7 bases separated the two germline ends. The CDR3 is 14 residues long. This chain's CDR3 is CASSSIASGNTIYF. The CDR3 nucleotides read TGTGCCAGCAGCTCAATCGCCTCTGGAAACACCATATATTTT.

This clonotype came up many times. The chain is built from TRBV12-3 or TRBV12-4 and TRBJ1-2, with D possibly TRBD1 on 5 matching bases. CDR3 length equals 13 residues. With 5 bases removed from V and 6 bases from J, the gap between germline ends came to 13 bases. The CDR3 sequence is CASSLPGGNGYTF. As DNA, the CDR3 is TGTGCCAGCAGTCTTCCGGGGGGGAATGGCTACACCTTC.

Concerning this clonotype: Since a much larger clone is just one base distant, this may be a read error. CDR3 protein: CASSQRGRETQYF. CDR3 nucleotide sequence: TGTGCCAGCAGCCAACGGGGGAGGGAGACCCAGTACTTC. This chain uses TRBV27 with TRBJ2-5, with a weak D call TRBD2 (6 bases). V lost 6 bases, J lost 5 bases, and 13 bases lay in between. The CDR3 has 13 amino acids. Germline V gene lookup returns CDR1 MNHEY and CDR2 SMNVEV (reference sequence).

This clonotype was detected many times. This rearrangement joins TRBV20-1 to TRBJ1-2, with D possibly matching TRBD1 (6 bases). This CDR3 is 14 amino acids long. Per germline, CDR1 DFQATT and CDR2 SNEGSKA (reference sequence). Trimming shortened V by 0 bases and J by 7 bases, and 15 bases separated the two germline ends. This CDR3 reads CSARDRGGTVGYTF. CDR3 DNA: TGCAGTGCTAGAGATAGGGGGGGGACCGTTGGCTACACCTTC.